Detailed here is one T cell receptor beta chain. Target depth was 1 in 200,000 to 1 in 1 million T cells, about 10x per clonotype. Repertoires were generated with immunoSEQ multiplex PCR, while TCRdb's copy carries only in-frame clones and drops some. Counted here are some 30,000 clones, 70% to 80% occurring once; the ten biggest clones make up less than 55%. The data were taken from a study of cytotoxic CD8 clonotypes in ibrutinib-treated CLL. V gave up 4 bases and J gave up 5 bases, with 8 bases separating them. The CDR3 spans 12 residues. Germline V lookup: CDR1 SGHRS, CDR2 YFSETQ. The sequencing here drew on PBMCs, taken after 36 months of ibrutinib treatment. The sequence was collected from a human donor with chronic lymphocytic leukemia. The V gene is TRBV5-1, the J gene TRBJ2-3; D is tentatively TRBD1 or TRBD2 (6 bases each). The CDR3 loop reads CASSRGVDTQYF. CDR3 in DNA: TGCGCCAGCAGCAGGGGGGTAGATACGCAGTATTTT.